This T cell receptor (beta chain) originates from a study of radiotherapy plus CTLA-4 blockade in lung cancer. Study information: In 18% of patients, objective responses were seen; 31% had disease control.

The CDR3 is 13 amino acids. From germline, CDR1 is SGHVS and CDR2 FQNEAQ. Trimming shortened V by 4 bases and J by 1 base, and 7 bases separated the two germline ends. TCRdb's copy holds only in-frame clones and misses some; the assay was immunoSEQ multiplex PCR. The sample shows around 90,000 clones, over 80% of them seen only once. Alongside CTLA-4 blockade with ipilimumab, patients with chemo-refractory metastatic non-small-cell lung cancer received focal radiation. The sequencing here drew on peripheral blood, taken from a patient treated with radiotherapy plus ipilimumab. The TCR sequence derives from a human donor with non-small cell lung cancer that progressed on radiotherapy plus ipilimumab. This chain joins TRBV7-8 and TRBJ1-2; no clear D gene. DNA for the CDR3: TGTGCCAGCAGCTCGGGGTTTAACTATGGCTACACCTTC. It yields the protein CASSSGFNYGYTF.